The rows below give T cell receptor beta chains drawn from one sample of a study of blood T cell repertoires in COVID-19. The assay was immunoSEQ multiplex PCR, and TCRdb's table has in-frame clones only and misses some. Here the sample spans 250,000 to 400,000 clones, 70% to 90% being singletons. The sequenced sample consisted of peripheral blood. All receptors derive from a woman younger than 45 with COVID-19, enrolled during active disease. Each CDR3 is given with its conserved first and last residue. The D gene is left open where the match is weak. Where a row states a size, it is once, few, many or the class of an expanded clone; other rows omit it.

CASRIDRGGYNEQFF,TGTGCCAGCAGGATCGACAGGGGGGGATACAATGAGCAGTTCTTC,TRBJ2-1,NA,TRBD1,TRBV6-6
CASSPPRGANTGELFF,TGTGCCAGCTCACCTCCACGGGGGGCGAACACCGGGGAGCTGTTTTTT,TRBJ2-2,NA,TRBD2,TRBV18
CASSLRGSTGYYGYTF,TGTGCCAGCAGCCTGAGGGGCTCGACAGGATACTATGGCTACACCTTC,TRBJ1-2,NA,NA,TRBV5-8
CASSLTMDNEQFF,TGTGCCAGCAGTCTGACTATGGACAATGAGCAGTTCTTC,TRBJ2-1,NA,NA,TRBV7-3
CASSQEAVDTQYF,TGCGCCAGCAGCCAAGAGGCGGTAGATACGCAGTATTTT,TRBJ2-3,NA,NA,TRBV4-1
CASEYESSVSEAFF,TGTGCCAGCGAGTACGAAAGTTCGGTTTCTGAAGCTTTCTTT,TRBJ1-1,NA,NA,TRBV2
CASSQVLPAGAFF,TGTGCCAGCAGCCAAGTGTTGCCGGCGGGGGCTTTCTTT,TRBJ1-1,NA,NA,TRBV3-1/TRBV3-2
CASSLGAPLGGNSPLHF,TGTGCCAGCAGCTTGGGAGCCCCGCTAGGGGGTAATTCACCCCTCCACTTT,TRBJ1-6,NA,NA,TRBV5-4
CAITSTGGDYGYTF,TGTGCCATCACTTCGACAGGGGGTGACTATGGCTACACCTTC,TRBJ1-2,NA,TRBD1,TRBV10-3
CASSLQGTSREQYF,TGTGCCAGCAGCTTACAAGGGACTAGTCGAGAGCAGTACTTC,TRBJ2-7,NA,TRBD2,TRBV11-2
CASSQDVSSRIQYF,TGTGCCAGCAGCCAAGATGTCTCCTCCCGCATTCAGTACTTC,TRBJ2-4,NA,NA,TRBV3-1/TRBV3-2
CSGGRTGGGYTF,TGCAGCGGAGGGAGGACAGGGGGCGGCTACACCTTC,TRBJ1-2,NA,TRBD1,TRBV29-1
CASSQVGGVYGYTF,TGTGCCAGCAGCCAAGTAGGGGGCGTTTATGGCTACACCTTC,TRBJ1-2,NA,TRBD1,TRBV3-1/TRBV3-2
CASSPDRGSDTGELFF,TGTGCCAGCAGCCCAGACAGGGGGTCCGATACCGGGGAGCTGTTTTTT,TRBJ2-2,NA,TRBD1,TRBV11-3
CASSLGTGGTEAFF,TGTGCCAGCAGCCTGGGGACAGGGGGTACTGAAGCTTTCTTT,TRBJ1-1,NA,TRBD1,TRBV3-1/TRBV3-2
CASTLTGTGNQPQHF,TGTGCCAGTACCCTGACAGGGACAGGCAATCAGCCCCAGCATTTT,TRBJ1-5,NA,TRBD1,TRBV19
CATSRDKGFSYEQYF,TGTGCCACCAGCAGAGATAAGGGGTTCTCCTACGAGCAGTACTTC,TRBJ2-7,NA,NA,TRBV15
CASSQALLYEQYF,TGTGCCAGCAGCCAAGCCCTCTTGTACGAGCAGTACTTC,TRBJ2-7,NA,NA,TRBV4-2
CASSFPSLYGYTF,TGTGCCAGCAGTTTTCCGAGTCTCTATGGCTACACCTTC,TRBJ1-2,once,NA,TRBV12-3/TRBV12-4
CASSLVPRNEKLFF,TGTGCCAGCAGCTTAGTTCCGAGGAACGAAAAACTGTTTTTT,TRBJ1-4,NA,NA,TRBV7-9
CAWSVGQGLFGSAEAFF,TGTGCCTGGAGTGTTGGCCAGGGACTTTTCGGTAGCGCTGAAGCTTTCTTT,TRBJ1-1,NA,NA,TRBV30
CASTRGNTEAFF,TGTGCCAGCACCAGGGGGAACACTGAAGCTTTCTTT,TRBJ1-1,NA,NA,TRBV6-6
CASSLPDRVGQPQHF,TGTGCCAGCAGTTTACCCGACAGGGTGGGGCAGCCCCAGCATTTT,TRBJ1-5,NA,TRBD1,TRBV28
CASSKDNLGQPQHF,TGTGCCAGCAGTAAGGACAATCTTGGGCAGCCCCAGCATTTT,TRBJ1-5,NA,NA,TRBV6-5
CASSVGQNTEAFF,TGTGCCAGCAGCGTCGGACAAAACACTGAAGCTTTCTTT,TRBJ1-1,NA,NA,TRBV27
CASSSPGGWGNTEAFF,TGTGCCAGCAGTTCCCCGGGGGGTTGGGGTAACACTGAAGCTTTCTTT,TRBJ1-1,NA,NA,TRBV2
CASSQITTNTGELFF,TGTGCCAGCAGCCAGATAACAACGAACACCGGGGAGCTGTTTTTT,TRBJ2-2,NA,NA,TRBV11-3
CASSLVRGAGETQYF,TGTGCCAGCTCACTCGTTCGGGGGGCCGGAGAGACCCAGTACTTC,TRBJ2-5,once,NA,TRBV18
CASSFMWGGNYNEQFF,TGTGCCAGCAGCTTTATGTGGGGGGGAAACTACAATGAGCAGTTCTTC,TRBJ2-1,NA,TRBD2,TRBV5-5
CASMGQGAPGNQPQHF,TGTGCCAGCATGGGACAGGGGGCGCCGGGCAATCAGCCCCAGCATTTT,TRBJ1-5,NA,TRBD1,TRBV28
CASRGSGDTEAFF,TGTGCCAGCAGAGGATCGGGGGACACTGAAGCTTTCTTT,TRBJ1-1,NA,NA,TRBV2
CASTDRGIGGYTF,TGTGCCAGCACCGACAGGGGCATAGGTGGCTACACCTTC,TRBJ1-2,NA,TRBD1,TRBV6-5
CASSNLVYQETQYF,TGTGCCAGCAGTAATCTAGTCTACCAAGAGACCCAGTACTTC,TRBJ2-5,NA,NA,TRBV28
CATTPGGNSPLHF,TGTGCCACCACCCCTGGGGGGAATTCACCCCTCCACTTT,TRBJ1-6,NA,NA,TRBV6-5
CASKGQANTGELFF,TGTGCCAGCAAGGGACAGGCGAACACCGGGGAGCTGTTTTTT,TRBJ2-2,NA,TRBD1,TRBV9
CSGGQENTEAFF,TGCAGCGGGGGACAGGAGAACACTGAAGCTTTCTTT,TRBJ1-1,NA,TRBD1,TRBV29-1
CASSYDGQGMGYTF,TGTGCCAGCAGTTACGACGGACAGGGGATGGGCTACACCTTC,TRBJ1-2,NA,TRBD1,TRBV6-5
CASSNGQGDNGYTF,TGCGCCAGCAGCAACGGACAGGGCGACAATGGCTACACCTTC,TRBJ1-2,NA,TRBD1,TRBV5-1
CASATGEETQYF,TGTGCCAGCGCGACAGGGGAAGAGACCCAGTACTTC,TRBJ2-5,NA,TRBD1,TRBV2
CASSARTGKYEQYF,TGCGCCAGCAGCGCCCGGACAGGGAAGTACGAGCAGTACTTC,TRBJ2-7,NA,TRBD1,TRBV4-1
CASSETAGGYQPQHF,TGTGCCAGCAGTGAAACGGCAGGGGGTTATCAGCCCCAGCATTTT,TRBJ1-5,few,TRBD1,TRBV2
CASSLRVATGSNSPLHF,TGTGCCAGCAGCCTAAGGGTGGCTACAGGGAGTAATTCACCCCTCCACTTT,TRBJ1-6,NA,NA,TRBV7-2
CASSPTAGSTDTQYF,TGTGCCAGCTCACCCACAGCGGGGAGCACAGATACGCAGTATTTT,TRBJ2-3,NA,TRBD2,TRBV18
CAISDQDLSSYEQYF,TGTGCCATCAGTGACCAGGACTTGAGCTCCTACGAGCAGTACTTC,TRBJ2-7,NA,NA,TRBV10-3
CASSQDRGNREAFF,TGCGCCAGCAGCCAAGACCGGGGGAACAGGGAAGCTTTCTTT,TRBJ1-1,NA,NA,TRBV4-3
CASSDLTGTSKTEAFF,TGTGCCAGCAGTGATCTAACCGGGACATCGAAGACTGAAGCTTTCTTT,TRBJ1-1,NA,NA,TRBV2
CASSIDRGARDTQYF,TGTGCCAGTAGTATAGACCGGGGGGCCAGGGATACGCAGTATTTT,TRBJ2-3,once,NA,TRBV19
CASSYKWGKPQHF,TGTGCCAGCAGTTACAAATGGGGCAAGCCCCAGCATTTT,TRBJ1-5,NA,NA,TRBV6-5
CASTGPRDKPNEQFF,TGTGCCAGCACCGGACCGAGGGACAAACCCAATGAGCAGTTCTTC,TRBJ2-1,NA,NA,TRBV5-4
CASSQPRGHRVWGNQPQHF,TGCGCCAGCAGTCAACCAAGGGGACACCGGGTTTGGGGCAATCAGCCCCAGCATTTT,TRBJ1-5,NA,NA,TRBV23-1
CASSASGGVETQYF,TGTGCCAGCAGCGCCTCCGGGGGGGTGGAGACCCAGTACTTC,TRBJ2-5,NA,TRBD2,TRBV7-9
CSVQQGGRPEAFF,TGCAGCGTTCAGCAGGGGGGTAGGCCTGAAGCTTTCTTT,TRBJ1-1,NA,TRBD1,TRBV29-1
CASSLVAGNGSPLHF,TGCGCCAGCAGCTTGGTCGCCGGGAACGGTTCACCCCTCCACTTT,TRBJ1-6,NA,NA,TRBV5-1